This T cell receptor beta chain was documented in a study of blood T cell repertoires in COVID-19. Study summary: The origin of the acute and convalescent COVID-19 samples was the United States, Italy and Spain. From T cells, B-cell-depleted T cells, or PBMCs came the material, which was cDNA or gDNA.

J was trimmed by 8 bases and V by 4 bases; bases with no gene match: 9. Germline-derived CDR1 and CDR2 are LNHDA and SQIVND (reference sequence). The CDR3 contains 16 residues. Libraries were prepared by immunoSEQ multiplex PCR; TCRdb keeps only in-frame clonotypes and omits some of them. The sample includes 77,000 or so clones, about 87% of them seen just once. Sequences were obtained from peripheral blood. The chain carries TRBV19 and TRBJ1-6, with 9 bases that match TRBD1. The receptor was isolated from a man in his forties or fifties with active COVID-19. This CDR3 is CASSTRVRDRDSPLHF. The CDR3 DNA reads TGTGCCAGTAGTACAAGGGTCCGGGACAGGGATTCACCCCTCCACTTT.